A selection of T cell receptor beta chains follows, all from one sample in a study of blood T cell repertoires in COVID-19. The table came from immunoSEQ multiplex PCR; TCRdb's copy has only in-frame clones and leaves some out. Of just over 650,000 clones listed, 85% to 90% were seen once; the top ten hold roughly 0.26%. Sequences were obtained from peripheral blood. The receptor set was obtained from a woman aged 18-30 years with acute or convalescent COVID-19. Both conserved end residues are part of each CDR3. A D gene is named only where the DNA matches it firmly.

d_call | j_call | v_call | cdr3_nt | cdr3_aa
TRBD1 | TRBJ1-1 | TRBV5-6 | TGTGCCAGCAGCTCCTTACAACAGGGGGGGACTGAAGCTTTCTTT | CASSSLQQGGTEAFF
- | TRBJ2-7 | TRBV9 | TGTGCCAGCAGCGTAGCCGGCGAGCAGTACTTC | CASSVAGEQYF
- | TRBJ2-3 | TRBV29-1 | TGCAGCGTAGGCAGTCGGGCAGATACGCAGTATTTT | CSVGSRADTQYF
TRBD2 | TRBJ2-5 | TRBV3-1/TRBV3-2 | TGTGCCAGCAGCCAACCCGGGGGGGAGACCCAGTACTTC | CASSQPGGETQYF
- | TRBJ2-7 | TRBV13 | TGTGCCAGCAGCTTAGGACCCAGGGAGCAGTACTTC | CASSLGPREQYF
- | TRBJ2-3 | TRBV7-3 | TGTGCCAGCAGCTTAATACCTCGGGGTACGCAGTATTTT | CASSLIPRGTQYF
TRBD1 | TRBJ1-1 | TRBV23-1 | TGCGCCCGAAGACAGGGGGACACTGAAGCTTTCTTT | CARRQGDTEAFF
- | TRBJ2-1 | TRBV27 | TGTGCCAGCAGTTTTCCCCGCCCAGCGGGCGCCTACAATGAGCAGTTCTTC | CASSFPRPAGAYNEQFF
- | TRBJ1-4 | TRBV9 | TGTGCCAGCAGTCTCCGTGCAGGGGCGAGGGAAAAACTGTTTTTT | CASSLRAGAREKLFF
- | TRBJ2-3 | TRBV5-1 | TGCGCCAGCAGCACCCAGGGGCCCACCCTAGGGGCAGATACGCAGTATTTT | CASSTQGPTLGADTQYF